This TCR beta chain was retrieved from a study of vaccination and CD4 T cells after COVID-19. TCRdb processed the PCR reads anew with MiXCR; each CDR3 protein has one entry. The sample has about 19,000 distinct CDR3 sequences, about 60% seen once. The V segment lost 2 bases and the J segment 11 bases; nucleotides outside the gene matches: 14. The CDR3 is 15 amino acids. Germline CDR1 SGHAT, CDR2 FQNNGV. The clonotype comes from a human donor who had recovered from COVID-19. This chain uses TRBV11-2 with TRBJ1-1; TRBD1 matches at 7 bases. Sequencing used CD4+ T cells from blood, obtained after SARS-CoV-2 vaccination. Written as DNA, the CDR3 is TGTGCCAGCAGCTTATTGTGGGTGGACCAGGGGGTGGCTTTCTTT. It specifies CASSLLWVDQGVAFF.